The rows below give T cell receptor beta chains drawn from one sample of a study of patients and donors after allogeneic stem cell transplantation. TCRdb independently ran MiXCR on the RT-PCR reads; one entry per CDR3 protein. The profile shows about a million distinct CDR3 sequences, approximately 18% of them singletons. The sample consisted of blood, either unsorted or a sorted T cell fraction (not recorded which). These receptors were collected from a human donor who was either an allogeneic HSCT recipient or a stem cell or donor lymphocyte infusion donor (not recorded which). It is not recorded whose cells these are; they may come from a transplant donor. CDR3s include the opening cysteine and the closing phenylalanine or tryptophan. The order of the fields is clone size, J gene, V gene, D gene, CDR3 DNA, CDR3 protein. D genes are given only for firm matches. Clone sizes are given selectively: once, few, many, or a class where the clone is expanded.

abundance: few
j_gene: TRBJ1-1
v_gene: TRBV20-1
d_gene: .
CDR3nt: TGCAGTGCTAGGCCCCAGGGACTCACTGAAGCTTTCTTT
CDR3aa: CSARPQGLTEAFF

abundance: few
j_gene: TRBJ2-5
v_gene: TRBV3-1
d_gene: TRBD2
CDR3nt: TGTGCCAGCAGCCAAGGGGGACTAGCGGGAGTCGGAGAGACCCAGTACTTC
CDR3aa: CASSQGGLAGVGETQYF

abundance: .
j_gene: TRBJ2-7
v_gene: TRBV14
d_gene: .
CDR3nt: TGTGCCAGCAGCCAAACAGGACAGTCCTACGAGCAGTACTTC
CDR3aa: CASSQTGQSYEQYF

abundance: .
j_gene: TRBJ1-3
v_gene: TRBV4-1
d_gene: .
CDR3nt: TGCGCCAGCAGCCGGACAGAGACGGGAAACACCATATATTTT
CDR3aa: CASSRTETGNTIYF

abundance: .
j_gene: TRBJ2-1
v_gene: TRBV12-3/TRBV12-4
d_gene: .
CDR3nt: TGTGCCAGCAGTTTAGGCTCAGGATTCTTCTACAATGAGCAGTTCTTC
CDR3aa: CASSLGSGFFYNEQFF

abundance: few
j_gene: TRBJ1-6
v_gene: TRBV7-9
d_gene: TRBD1
CDR3nt: TGTGCCAGCACCCCGAAAACCGGGACAGGGGGTTCACCCCTCCACTTT
CDR3aa: CASTPKTGTGGSPLHF

abundance: .
j_gene: TRBJ2-1
v_gene: TRBV1
d_gene: .
CDR3nt: TGCACCAGCAGCCCTTGGACTAGCGGTCTCAATGAGCAGTTCTTC
CDR3aa: CTSSPWTSGLNEQFF

abundance: .
j_gene: TRBJ1-3
v_gene: TRBV12-3/TRBV12-4
d_gene: .
CDR3nt: TGTGCCGGGGGAGCCAACTCTGGAAACACCATATATTTT
CDR3aa: CAGGANSGNTIYF

abundance: .
j_gene: TRBJ2-1
v_gene: TRBV9
d_gene: .
CDR3nt: TGTGCCAGCAGCAACCCCCGGGGAAATGAGCAGTTCTTC
CDR3aa: CASSNPRGNEQFF

abundance: many
j_gene: TRBJ1-2
v_gene: TRBV5-1
d_gene: TRBD1
CDR3nt: TGCGCCAGCAGCTGGACAGGGGACGGGAACTATGGCTACACCTTC
CDR3aa: CASSWTGDGNYGYTF

abundance: few
j_gene: TRBJ2-7
v_gene: TRBV6-2/TRBV6-3
d_gene: .
CDR3nt: TGTGCCAGCAGTACAAGAGGACAGCGCTACGAGCAGTACTTC
CDR3aa: CASSTRGQRYEQYF

abundance: many
j_gene: TRBJ2-7
v_gene: TRBV12-3/TRBV12-4
d_gene: .
CDR3nt: TGTGCCAGCAGTTTTGAGGAGGTCTCCGAGCAGTACTTC
CDR3aa: CASSFEEVSEQYF

abundance: .
j_gene: TRBJ2-1
v_gene: TRBV24-1
d_gene: .
CDR3nt: TGTGCCACCAGTGATTGGCAGTACGAGTCCAATGAGCAGTTCTTC
CDR3aa: CATSDWQYESNEQFF

abundance: few
j_gene: TRBJ2-1
v_gene: TRBV13
d_gene: .
CDR3nt: TGTGCCAGCAGCTTAGGTCAGGGGTCATGGAATGAGCAGTTCTTC
CDR3aa: CASSLGQGSWNEQFF

abundance: few
j_gene: TRBJ1-2
v_gene: TRBV20-1
d_gene: .
CDR3nt: TGCAGTGCTGTGGCAGTAACTAACTATGGCTACACCTTC
CDR3aa: CSAVAVTNYGYTF

abundance: .
j_gene: TRBJ1-2
v_gene: TRBV5-1
d_gene: .
CDR3nt: TGCGCCAGCAGCGGGTCTGGTCGGTATGGCTACACCTTC
CDR3aa: CASSGSGRYGYTF

abundance: .
j_gene: TRBJ2-5
v_gene: TRBV5-1
d_gene: TRBD1
CDR3nt: TGCGCCAGCAGCGAGACAGGGTCGGAGACCCAGTACTTC
CDR3aa: CASSETGSETQYF

abundance: few
j_gene: TRBJ2-1
v_gene: TRBV4-2
d_gene: TRBD2
CDR3nt: TGTGCCAGCAGCCAAGATTTCGCGGGGGGCCCCTCCTACAATGAGCAGTTCTTC
CDR3aa: CASSQDFAGGPSYNEQFF

abundance: .
j_gene: TRBJ2-2
v_gene: TRBV12-3/TRBV12-4
d_gene: TRBD2
CDR3nt: TGTGCCAGCAGGCTTGGACTAGCGGGAGGGAACACCGGGGAGCTGTTTTTT
CDR3aa: CASRLGLAGGNTGELFF

abundance: few
j_gene: TRBJ1-1
v_gene: TRBV4-2
d_gene: TRBD1
CDR3nt: TGTGCCAGCAGCCAAGATTCGAGGGGGCGCGGGAACACTGAAGCTTTCTTT
CDR3aa: CASSQDSRGRGNTEAFF

abundance: few
j_gene: TRBJ2-7
v_gene: TRBV11-1
d_gene: .
CDR3nt: TGTGCCAGCAGCTTACGCCCAGGGCAGGGGGGGAGCTCCTACGAGCAGTACTTC
CDR3aa: CASSLRPGQGGSSYEQYF

abundance: .
j_gene: TRBJ1-3
v_gene: TRBV2
d_gene: .
CDR3nt: TGTGCCAGCAGTGACAGATCTGGAAACACCATATATTTT
CDR3aa: CASSDRSGNTIYF

abundance: few
j_gene: TRBJ1-2
v_gene: TRBV7-9
d_gene: TRBD1
CDR3nt: TGTGCCAGCAGCTTAGGCCGGGACAGCCCCTATGGCTACACCTTC
CDR3aa: CASSLGRDSPYGYTF

abundance: .
j_gene: TRBJ2-7
v_gene: TRBV27
d_gene: TRBD2
CDR3nt: TGTGCCAGCAGGGGCTCAGCGGGAGCTCCCTACGAGCAGTACTTC
CDR3aa: CASRGSAGAPYEQYF

abundance: .
j_gene: TRBJ2-3
v_gene: TRBV25-1
d_gene: TRBD2
CDR3nt: TGTGCCAGCAGGGCTAGCGGGGGGCGCACAGATACGCAGTATTTT
CDR3aa: CASRASGGRTDTQYF

abundance: once
j_gene: TRBJ1-1
v_gene: TRBV5-6
d_gene: TRBD1
CDR3nt: TGTGCCAGCAGCTACGGACAGGCCGCCAAGGCTTTCTTT
CDR3aa: CASSYGQAAKAFF

abundance: many
j_gene: TRBJ1-1
v_gene: TRBV29-1
d_gene: .
CDR3nt: TGCAGCGTTGACCCCGGGGGGCCCGGGGACACTGAAGCTTTCTTT
CDR3aa: CSVDPGGPGDTEAFF

abundance: .
j_gene: TRBJ1-4
v_gene: TRBV4-2
d_gene: TRBD1
CDR3nt: TGTGCCAGCAGCCCAATTCTCGTTACAGGGGGCCAGGGAACTAATGAAAAACTGTTTTTT
CDR3aa: CASSPILVTGGQGTNEKLFF

abundance: .
j_gene: TRBJ2-7
v_gene: TRBV5-1
d_gene: .
CDR3nt: TGCGCCAGCAGCTTGGCCACGGCACGGTACGAGCAGTACTTC
CDR3aa: CASSLATARYEQYF

abundance: few
j_gene: TRBJ1-1
v_gene: TRBV3-1
d_gene: .
CDR3nt: TGTGCCAGCAGCCAAGAAGGGCACACTGAAGCTTTCTTT
CDR3aa: CASSQEGHTEAFF

abundance: .
j_gene: TRBJ2-7
v_gene: TRBV29-1
d_gene: TRBD1
CDR3nt: TGCAGCGTTGAAGATAGTGAGGGGGCAGGGGAGCAGTACTTC
CDR3aa: CSVEDSEGAGEQYF

abundance: .
j_gene: TRBJ2-2
v_gene: TRBV29-1
d_gene: TRBD1
CDR3nt: TGCAGCGTTGAGGGGACAGGGGACACCGGGGAGCTGTTTTTT
CDR3aa: CSVEGTGDTGELFF

abundance: .
j_gene: TRBJ2-1
v_gene: TRBV20-1
d_gene: TRBD2
CDR3nt: TGCAGTGCTAGCGGGCTAGCGGGGGGGAGTTACAATGAGCAGTTCTTC
CDR3aa: CSASGLAGGSYNEQFF

abundance: few
j_gene: TRBJ1-2
v_gene: TRBV11-2
d_gene: .
CDR3nt: TGTGCCAGCAGCGTTCAACCGGGAAGCTATGGCTACACCTTC
CDR3aa: CASSVQPGSYGYTF

abundance: few
j_gene: TRBJ2-7
v_gene: TRBV6-6
d_gene: TRBD1
CDR3nt: TGTGCCAGCTACAACAGGGGCCTCTACGAGCAGTACTTC
CDR3aa: CASYNRGLYEQYF

abundance: many
j_gene: TRBJ1-1
v_gene: TRBV20-1
d_gene: .
CDR3nt: TGCAGTGCTAGAGGGGTCTTAACTGCGAACACTGAAGCTTTCTTT
CDR3aa: CSARGVLTANTEAFF

abundance: few
j_gene: TRBJ2-5
v_gene: TRBV25-1
d_gene: .
CDR3nt: TGTGCCAGCAGTGAATATGGGCAGCAAGAGACCCAGTACTTC
CDR3aa: CASSEYGQQETQYF

abundance: few
j_gene: TRBJ2-2
v_gene: TRBV29-1
d_gene: TRBD2
CDR3nt: TGCAGCGTCCCGGGGACTAGCGGGACAAACACCGGGGAGCTGTTTTTT
CDR3aa: CSVPGTSGTNTGELFF

abundance: .
j_gene: TRBJ1-4
v_gene: TRBV9
d_gene: .
CDR3nt: TGTGCCAGCAGCAACGAATATGAAAAGAATGAAAAACTGTTTTTT
CDR3aa: CASSNEYEKNEKLFF

abundance: few
j_gene: TRBJ2-7
v_gene: TRBV27
d_gene: TRBD1
CDR3nt: TGTGCCAGCAGTTTATTTTTGGGACAGGGGGGCGAGCAGTACTTC
CDR3aa: CASSLFLGQGGEQYF

abundance: few
j_gene: TRBJ1-1
v_gene: TRBV6-1
d_gene: TRBD1
CDR3nt: TGTGCCAGCAGTCTTAAACAGGGGGCCACTGAAGCTTTCTTT
CDR3aa: CASSLKQGATEAFF

abundance: few
j_gene: TRBJ1-1
v_gene: TRBV20-1
d_gene: .
CDR3nt: TGCAGTGCCCTTCCCAGACGGCCACTCATGAACACTGAAGCTTTCTTT
CDR3aa: CSALPRRPLMNTEAFF

abundance: few
j_gene: TRBJ2-1
v_gene: TRBV12-3/TRBV12-4
d_gene: TRBD2
CDR3nt: TGTGCCACCTCCCGGCAGGGATCGGGGGGCAATGAGCAGTTCTTC
CDR3aa: CATSRQGSGGNEQFF

abundance: .
j_gene: TRBJ2-1
v_gene: TRBV12-3/TRBV12-4
d_gene: .
CDR3nt: TGTGCCAGCACCGCGACAGACCCGGTTGGTGAGCAGTTCTTC
CDR3aa: CASTATDPVGEQFF

abundance: few
j_gene: TRBJ2-2
v_gene: TRBV27
d_gene: .
CDR3nt: TGTGCCAGCAGTTCTCAGGGGCCCGGGGAGCTGTTTTTT
CDR3aa: CASSSQGPGELFF

abundance: many
j_gene: TRBJ2-1
v_gene: TRBV24-1
d_gene: .
CDR3nt: TGTGCCACCAGTGACTTGAAAGCTTACAATGAGCAGTTCTTC
CDR3aa: CATSDLKAYNEQFF

abundance: .
j_gene: TRBJ1-1
v_gene: TRBV12-3/TRBV12-4
d_gene: .
CDR3nt: TGTGCCAGCACCCTGAGGACTGAAGCTTTCTTT
CDR3aa: CASTLRTEAFF

abundance: .
j_gene: TRBJ1-1
v_gene: TRBV4-3
d_gene: .
CDR3nt: TGCGCCAGCAGCCACGCGAACACTGAAGCTTTCTTT
CDR3aa: CASSHANTEAFF

abundance: .
j_gene: TRBJ2-3
v_gene: TRBV5-1
d_gene: TRBD1
CDR3nt: TGCGCCAGCAGCTATGGGACAGGGAGAGCAGATACGCAGTATTTT
CDR3aa: CASSYGTGRADTQYF

abundance: few
j_gene: TRBJ2-1
v_gene: TRBV2
d_gene: TRBD1
CDR3nt: TGTGCCAGCAGTGGAGGGACAGGGATTTACAATGAGCAGTTCTTC
CDR3aa: CASSGGTGIYNEQFF

abundance: few
j_gene: TRBJ1-2
v_gene: TRBV11-2
d_gene: TRBD1
CDR3nt: TGTGCCAGCAGCTTAGACGGACAGGGGTCTGAGTATGGCTACACCTTC
CDR3aa: CASSLDGQGSEYGYTF

abundance: .
j_gene: TRBJ2-1
v_gene: TRBV11-2
d_gene: TRBD2
CDR3nt: TGTGCCAGCAGCTTAGCCAGGACTAGCGGGAGAGTGATGCAGTTCTTC
CDR3aa: CASSLARTSGRVMQFF

abundance: .
j_gene: TRBJ2-1
v_gene: TRBV7-3
d_gene: .
CDR3nt: TGTGCCAGCAGTTATGACTGGAACGCTGAGCAGTTCTTC
CDR3aa: CASSYDWNAEQFF

abundance: .
j_gene: TRBJ1-1
v_gene: TRBV20-1
d_gene: .
CDR3nt: TGCAGTGCTAGGAAGCCGAACACTGAAGCTTTCTTT
CDR3aa: CSARKPNTEAFF

abundance: .
j_gene: TRBJ2-7
v_gene: TRBV6-5
d_gene: .
CDR3nt: TGTGCCAGCAGTTACGGCAGGGGGGTCTTACAAGGGTACGAGCAGTACTTC
CDR3aa: CASSYGRGVLQGYEQYF

abundance: .
j_gene: TRBJ2-1
v_gene: TRBV4-1
d_gene: .
CDR3nt: TGCGCCAGCAGCCAAGACGTCAGTGAGCAGTTCTTC
CDR3aa: CASSQDVSEQFF

abundance: many
j_gene: TRBJ2-3
v_gene: TRBV20-1
d_gene: TRBD2
CDR3nt: TGCAGTGCTAGAGCGGGGGGGAGCACAGATACGCAGTATTTT
CDR3aa: CSARAGGSTDTQYF

abundance: .
j_gene: TRBJ1-5
v_gene: TRBV5-1
d_gene: .
CDR3nt: TGCGCCAGCAGCTTGACGCCAAATAGCAATCAGCCCCAGCATTTT
CDR3aa: CASSLTPNSNQPQHF

abundance: .
j_gene: TRBJ2-3
v_gene: TRBV11-2
d_gene: TRBD1
CDR3nt: TGTGCCAGCAGCTTGAGGGGGCCTCCTACAGATACGCAGTATTTT
CDR3aa: CASSLRGPPTDTQYF

abundance: .
j_gene: TRBJ2-5
v_gene: TRBV10-3
d_gene: TRBD2
CDR3nt: TGTGCCATCAGTGAGGGGACTAGCGGAGAGACCCAGTACTTC
CDR3aa: CAISEGTSGETQYF